This entry lists 3 T cell receptor beta chains sequenced from one sample in a study of cytomegalovirus exposure and HLA in healthy donors. The study ran its PCR with 60 Vbeta and 13 Jbeta primers. Here immunoSEQ multiplex PCR was the method, and the copy in TCRdb shows in-frame clones only, minus some. The repertoire includes around 130,000 clones, more than 60% of them detected once, and roughly 2% sits in the top ten. The sequencing input was PBMCs. The receptor source for this set is a woman aged 40 to 50 in good health and CMV-seropositive.

The chain recombines TRBV18 with TRBJ2-1; TRBD1 matches at 9 bases. This CDR3 is built from 15 residues. Germline V gene sequence: CDR1 KGHSH, CDR2 LQKENI. V lost 3 bases and J lost 4; bases outside the gene matches: 4. For the CDR3, the DNA is TGTGCCAGCTCACCGGGACAGGGAACTTACAATGAGCAGTTCTTC. Encoded protein: CASSPGQGTYNEQFF.

V gene TRBV7-3 combines with J gene TRBJ2-5; D is ambiguous. The germline CDR1 and CDR2 sequences are SGHTA and FQGTGA. This CDR3 has 13 residues. V was clipped by 1 base and J by 1 base, with 4 bases between them. This CDR3 reads CASSLRLQETQYF. CDR3 bases: TGTGCCAGCAGCTTAAGACTCCAAGAGACCCAGTACTTC.

The rearrangement links TRBV5-5 to TRBJ2-1, with D possibly being TRBD2 (6 bases). Trimming pared 0 bases from V and 0 bases from J, leaving 10 bases between. The CDR3 is made up of 16 amino acids. Germline V lookup: CDR1 SGHKS, CDR2 YYEKEE (reference sequence). CDR3 protein: CASSLEIAASYNEQFF. DNA for the CDR3: TGTGCCAGCAGCTTGGAAATAGCGGCCTCCTACAATGAGCAGTTCTTC.